This passage covers 28 T cell receptor beta chains from one sample sequenced in a study of OX40 agonist ivuxolimab in advanced cancers. TCRdb's copy holds only in-frame clones and misses some; the assay was immunoSEQ multiplex PCR. Of fewer than 80,000 clones listed, roughly 80% are singletons. This material consisted of CD4+ or CD8+ T cells sorted from blood, taken in a trial of the OX40 agonist ivuxolimab. These receptors all come from an adult with an advanced solid tumor such as melanoma, head and neck, liver or kidney cancer.

The rearrangement links TRBV6-5 to TRBJ2-2; D remains unclear. This CDR3 region has 14 residues. Looked up from germline, CDR1 is MNHEY and CDR2 is SVGAGI. V was clipped by 2 bases and J by 2 bases, with 6 bases between them. For the CDR3, the DNA is TGTGCCAGCAGTTACAACCAAAACACCGGGGAGCTGTTTTTT. It yields the protein CASSYNQNTGELFF.

The chain uses TRBV28 and TRBJ2-7; D not resolved. CDR3 length: 12 amino acids. Deletions cut 5 bases from V and 5 bases from J, with 10 bases between. CDR1 is MDHEN, CDR2 SYDVKM, per germline. CDR3 coding DNA: TGTGCCAGCAGTCCCGGACGTCACGAGCAGTACTTC. Protein: CASSPGRHEQYF.

This chain uses TRBV6-4 with TRBJ2-2, with D perhaps matching TRBD1 (7 bases). The CDR3 is 13 residues long. CDR1 and CDR2 (germline): MRHNA, SNTAGT. DNA of the CDR3: TGTGCGCCCCGGAGGGGGCACACCGGGGAGCTGTTTTTT. It translates to CAPRRGHTGELFF.

The chain links TRBV11-3 to TRBJ1-1, with D uncertain. Trimming took off 5 bases at V and 2 bases at J, with 6 bases between the two ends. The CDR3 is 12 residues long. Germline V CDR1 and CDR2: SGHNT, YENEEA. The CDR3 DNA sequence: TGTGCCAGCAGCCGAAGAAACACTGAAGCTTTCTTT. It encodes CASSRRNTEAFF.

The chain recombines TRBV6-5 with TRBJ2-5; possibly TRBD2 for D (5 bases). Germline V gene lookup returns CDR1 MNHEY and CDR2 SVGAGI. V dropped 0 bases and J dropped 5 bases, with 10 bases sitting between them. The CDR3 runs 14 residues. For the CDR3, the DNA is TGTGCCAGCAGTTACTCAGTGACGGGGGAGACCCAGTACTTC. Its protein product is CASSYSVTGETQYF.

This clone was counted a few times. The J gene is TRBJ1-5, the V gene TRBV10-3, with D hard to call. The CDR3 is made up of 14 amino acids. The V and J ends lost 4 bases and 7 bases respectively, with 14 bases between them. Germline V gives CDR1 ENHRY, CDR2 SYGVKD. As DNA, the CDR3 is TGTGCCATCAGTGGGCACGAAGGAGGCCAGCCCCAGCATTTT. Translated, it gives CAISGHEGGQPQHF.

This clone has more than one count but fewer than ten. This sample includes further DNA sequences coding for the same CDR3. This chain connects TRBV5-4 to TRBJ1-2; a weak D match, TRBD1 (5 bases). Germline CDR1 and CDR2: SGHNT and YYREEE (reference sequence). V was pared by 4 bases and J by 5 bases, with 12 bases between. CDR3 length equals 13 residues. The CDR3 sequence is CASSGGEKYGYTF. CDR3 nucleotide sequence: TGTGCCAGCAGCGGGGGGGAGAAGTATGGCTACACCTTC.

This chain uses TRBV11-3 with TRBJ2-1; 8 bases are shared with TRBD2. The CDR3 runs 15 residues. The V and J ends lost 4 bases and 4 bases, in that order; junction bases with no gene match: 6. The germline V gene encodes CDR1 SGHNT and CDR2 YENEEA. In DNA form, the CDR3 reads TGTGCCAGCAGCTCCCGGGGGGGGATTTACAATGAGCAGTTCTTC. Translated: CASSSRGGIYNEQFF.

This clone was recorded once. The chain couples TRBV5-6 to TRBJ2-3, with 8 bases lining up with TRBD2. Germline V gene lookup returns CDR1 SGHDT and CDR2 YYEEEE. V lost 4 bases to trimming and J lost 3 bases; unmatched junction nucleotides: 7. There are 15 residues in the CDR3. The CDR3 nucleotides are TGTGCCAGCAGCCGCGGGGGGTCGCGTACAGATACGCAGTATTTT. Amino acid sequence: CASSRGGSRTDTQYF. Filled out from reference TRBV5-6 and TRBJ2-3, the complete variable domain reads DAGVTQSPTHLIKTRGQQVTLRCSPKSGHDTVSWYQQALGQGPQFIFQYYEEEERQRGNFPDRFSGHQFPNYSSELNVNALLLGDSALYLCASSRGGSRTDTQYFGPGTRLTVL.

The chain carries TRBV30 and TRBJ1-2; 9 bases are a match to TRBD1. J gave up 7 bases and V 7 bases, and 10 bases lay outside the gene matches. This CDR3 has 13 residues. CDR1 and CDR2 (germline): GTSNPN, SVGIG (reference sequence). The CDR3 region has the DNA TGTGCCTCGAAATGGGACAGGGCTGGTGGCTACACCTTC. Residues: CASKWDRAGGYTF.

This clone was observed once. The rearrangement links TRBV19 to TRBJ2-3; D is tentatively TRBD1 or TRBD2 (6 bases each). The CDR3 covers 16 residues. V dropped 4 bases and J dropped 5 bases, with 19 bases sitting between them. Per germline, CDR1 LNHDA and CDR2 SQIVND (reference sequence). This CDR3 reads CASSTQGGRLGDTQYF. CDR3 DNA sequence: TGTGCCAGTAGTACCCAAGGGGGGCGCCTCGGAGATACGCAGTATTTT.

This chain links TRBV7-2 with TRBJ2-7; a weak D match, TRBD2 (6 bases). The germline gives CDR1 SGHTA, CDR2 FQGNSA. V was shortened by 5 bases and J by 2 bases, with 10 bases between the two germline ends. The length of the CDR3 is 13 residues. The DNA of the CDR3 is TGTGCCAGCAGCCGGGACTCCGCCTACGAGCAGTACTTC. The encoded protein is CASSRDSAYEQYF. The full variable domain, its missing parts supplied by reference TRBV7-2 and TRBJ2-7, is GAGVSQSPSNKVTEKGKDVELRCDPISGHTALYWYRQSLGQGLEFLIYFQGNSAPDKSGLPSDRFSAERTGGSVSTLTIQRTQQEDSAVYLCASSRDSAYEQYFGPGTRLTVT.

This clone is a singleton in its sample. The chain joins TRBV5-8 to TRBJ1-3; TRBD1 matches at 9 bases. CDR1 is SGHTS, CDR2 YDEGEE, per germline. This CDR3 region has 15 residues. J was trimmed by 3 bases and V by 0 bases; bases with no gene match: 1. The CDR3 loop is CASSLGTGDGNTIYF. For the CDR3, the DNA is TGTGCCAGCAGCTTGGGGACAGGGGATGGAAACACCATATATTTT.

This chain links TRBV5-6 with TRBJ1-2, with 8 positions matching TRBD1. The CDR3 consists of 15 residues. The germline V gene has CDR1 SGHDT and CDR2 YYEEEE. The V and J ends lost 3 bases and 5 bases, in that order; junction bases with no gene match: 9. Here the CDR3 reads CASSSNPRQGYGYTF. The CDR3 bases are TGTGCCAGCAGCTCAAATCCGAGACAGGGGTATGGCTACACCTTC.

The chain uses TRBV20-1 and TRBJ2-7; TRBD1 is a possible D gene (6 bases). Per germline, CDR1 DFQATT and CDR2 SNEGSKA (reference sequence). Trimming took off 6 bases at V and 3 bases at J, with 9 bases between the two ends. CDR3 length: 11 residues. Written as DNA, the CDR3 is TGCAGTGCCGCAGGGGACTACGAGCAGTACTTC. Translating gives CSAAGDYEQYF.

This clone was counted between two and nine times. V usage is TRBV7-2 and J usage is TRBJ1-1; a weak D match, TRBD1 (5 bases). This CDR3 is 14 amino acids long. CDR1 SGHTA and CDR2 FQGNSA come from the germline V gene. Trimming removed 1 base at V and 9 bases at J, with 15 bases between. CDR3 loop: CASSLEGAGQKAFF. In nucleotides, the CDR3 is TGTGCCAGCAGCTTAGAAGGGGCTGGTCAAAAAGCTTTCTTT.

This chain connects TRBV25-1 to TRBJ1-4, with D unclear. In germline, CDR1 is MGHDK, CDR2 SYGVNS. The CDR3 consists of 12 residues. Trimming left V 1 base short and J 12 bases short, with 9 bases between. In nucleotides, the CDR3 is TGTGCCAGCAGTGAATCCGGGGAAGAACTGTTTTTT. Its translation: CASSESGEELFF.

This clone was recorded a few times. The chain carries TRBV7-3 and TRBJ2-3; 10 nucleotides match TRBD1. V was clipped by 2 bases and J by 4 bases; unmatched bases: 6. The length of the CDR3 is 16 residues. The germline gives CDR1 SGHTA, CDR2 FQGTGA. The CDR3 nucleotides are TGTGCCAGCAGCTTATACGGGACAGGGGTGGCAGATACGCAGTATTTT. Protein product: CASSLYGTGVADTQYF.

The chain couples TRBV7-9 to TRBJ1-1; D gene uncertain. Germline CDR1 reads SEHNR; CDR2 reads FQNEAQ (reference sequence). This CDR3 spans 12 amino acids. Trimming shortened V by 2 bases and J by 6 bases, and 7 bases separated the two germline ends. CDR3 nucleotide sequence: TGTGCCAGCAGCTTAATGGAATCTGAAGCTTTCTTT. This encodes CASSLMESEAFF.

V usage is TRBV29-1 and J usage is TRBJ2-1; D remains unclear. V shed 4 bases and J shed 1 base, with 11 bases lying between them. The CDR3 covers 14 residues. CDR1 is SQVTM and CDR2 is ANQGSEA in the germline V gene. Here the CDR3 reads CSVGVPLSYNEQFF. The CDR3 coding sequence is TGCAGCGTTGGAGTCCCTCTATCCTACAATGAGCAGTTCTTC.

The chain recombines TRBV23-1 with TRBJ2-1, with D possibly TRBD1 on 6 matching bases. TRBV23-1 is reported as an ORF; its role is uncertain. The CDR3 is 15 residues long. Trimming left V 8 bases short and J 0 bases short, with 14 bases between. The CDR3 DNA sequence: TGCGCCAGCTCGTCCCAGGGGAGCTCCTACAATGAGCAGTTCTTC. Protein: CASSSQGSSYNEQFF.

The chain links TRBV7-9 to TRBJ1-4; 7 nucleotides match TRBD1. The length of the CDR3 is 16 residues. Germline CDR1 SEHNR, CDR2 FQNEAQ (reference sequence). V shed 5 bases and J 10 bases; nucleotides not matched to a gene: 16. The CDR3 DNA reads as TGTGCCAGCAGCCCGCGGAGGGGGCAGGGGGAAGGAAAACTGTTTTTT. This gives the protein CASSPRRGQGEGKLFF.

The CDR3 DNA reads as TGTGCCACCAGCAGAGGCCGGGGGTTATCCTACGAGCAGTACTTC. Translated, it gives CATSRGRGLSYEQYF. The V gene is TRBV15, the J gene TRBJ2-7; D is perhaps TRBD2 (6 bases). Looked up from germline, CDR1 is LNHNV and CDR2 is YYDKDF (reference sequence). V was shortened by 1 base and J by 1 base, with 11 bases between the two germline ends. The CDR3 loop spans 15 amino acids.

The chain couples TRBV19 to TRBJ2-5; D not certain. Trimming took 4 bases from V and 5 from J, leaving 14 bases between them. From germline, CDR1 is LNHDA and CDR2 SQIVND (reference sequence). CDR3 length: 14 amino acids. CDR3 bases: TGTGCCAGTAGTACGCAAATGTTCGAGGAGACCCAGTACTTC. Its protein product is CASSTQMFEETQYF.

This chain links TRBV7-2 with TRBJ1-6, with D uncertain. This CDR3 has 12 residues. The germline V gene encodes CDR1 SGHTA and CDR2 FQGNSA. Trimming removed 4 bases at V and 9 bases at J, with 7 bases between. The CDR3 protein is CASSSNGSPLHF. The DNA of the CDR3 is TGTGCCAGCAGCTCGAACGGTTCACCCCTCCACTTT. The whole variable domain, remainder taken from reference TRBV7-2 and TRBJ1-6, is GAGVSQSPSNKVTEKGKDVELRCDPISGHTALYWYRQSLGQGLEFLIYFQGNSAPDKSGLPSDRFSAERTGGSVSTLTIQRTQQEDSAVYLCASSSNGSPLHFGNGTRLTVT.

The CDR3 nucleotides are TGTGCCAGCAGCTTTGGCCAGGTGGAGGGTGGGCAGTACTTC. It codes for CASSFGQVEGGQYF. The V call is TRBV7-2, the J call TRBJ2-7, with D tentatively TRBD2 (6 bases). The V end was cut by 3 bases, the J end by 9 bases, with 18 bases between. The CDR3 runs 14 residues. CDR1 is SGHTA and CDR2 is FQGNSA in the germline V gene.

The chain employs TRBV10-3 and TRBJ1-1; D call uncertain. The ends were cut back, 5 bases at V and 4 bases at J, with 11 bases in the middle. The CDR3 totals 13 residues. From germline, CDR1 is ENHRY and CDR2 SYGVKD. DNA for the CDR3: TGTGCCATCAGTTCGGCGGAGGTCACTGAAGCTTTCTTT. This codes for CAISSAEVTEAFF.

This chain uses TRBV10-3 with TRBJ2-1; D is uncertain. The CDR3 totals 14 residues. V was pared by 2 bases and J by 7 bases, with 12 bases between. Per the germline V gene, CDR1 is ENHRY and CDR2 is SYGVKD. Written as DNA, the CDR3 is TGTGCCATCAGTGAGGGTTCCTTTGGAAATGAGCAGTTCTTC. Its translation: CAISEGSFGNEQFF.